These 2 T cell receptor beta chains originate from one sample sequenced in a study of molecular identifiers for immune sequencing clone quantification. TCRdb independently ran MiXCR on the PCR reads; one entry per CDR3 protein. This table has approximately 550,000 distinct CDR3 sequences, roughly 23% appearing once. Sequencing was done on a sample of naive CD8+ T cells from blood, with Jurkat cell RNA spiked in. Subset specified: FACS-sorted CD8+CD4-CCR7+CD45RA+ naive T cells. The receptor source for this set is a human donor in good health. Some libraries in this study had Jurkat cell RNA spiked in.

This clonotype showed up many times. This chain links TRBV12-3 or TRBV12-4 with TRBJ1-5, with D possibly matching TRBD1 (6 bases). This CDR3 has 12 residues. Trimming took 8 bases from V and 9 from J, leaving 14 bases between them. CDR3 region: CASRIGGAPQHF. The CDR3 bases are TGTGCCAGCCGCATTGGGGGGGCGCCCCAGCATTTT.

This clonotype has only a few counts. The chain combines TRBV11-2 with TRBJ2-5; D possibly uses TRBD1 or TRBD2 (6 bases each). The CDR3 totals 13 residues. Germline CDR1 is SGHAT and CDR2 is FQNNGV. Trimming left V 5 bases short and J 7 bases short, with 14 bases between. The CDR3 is CASSPGALWTQYF. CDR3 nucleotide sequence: TGTGCCAGCAGCCCGGGGGCACTGTGGACCCAGTACTTC.